This entry lists 10 T cell receptor beta chains sequenced from one sample in a study of shared clonotypes between healthy human individuals. This table comes from immunoSEQ multiplex PCR, and its TCRdb copy is limited to in-frame clones, with some not included. The sample shows about 1.5 million clones, nearly 99% of them seen only once. Sequenced input: naive CD4+ T cells sorted from blood. Indicated subset: CD45RA+ positively selected. These receptors were collected from a man younger than 40 in good health.

This sequence joins TRBV6-5 and TRBJ2-3, with 10 bases aligning to TRBD2. The length of the CDR3 is 16 residues. V shed 2 bases and J 0 bases; nucleotides not matched to a gene: 2. Germline CDR1 and CDR2: MNHEY and SVGAGI. Here the CDR3 DNA reads TGTGCCAGCAGTTACGGACTAGCGGTTAGCACAGATACGCAGTATTTT. The encoded protein is CASSYGLAVSTDTQYF.

The rearrangement links TRBV5-5 to TRBJ2-7, with D hard to call. Trimming left V 0 bases short and J 3 bases short, with 19 bases between. The CDR3 is made up of 17 amino acids. Germline V lookup: CDR1 SGHKS, CDR2 YYEKEE (reference sequence). The chain's CDR3 is CASSLGGTQLPLYEQYF. The CDR3, as DNA: TGTGCCAGCAGCTTGGGAGGTACGCAACTCCCTCTCTACGAGCAGTACTTC.

The chain couples TRBV30 to TRBJ1-2; maybe TRBD1 (5 bases). Germline loops: CDR1 GTSNPN, CDR2 SVGIG (reference sequence). V was clipped by 8 bases and J by 4 bases, with 17 bases between them. This CDR3 contains 13 residues. The CDR3 loop reads CARQQGDSYGYTF. CDR3 nucleotide sequence: TGTGCCCGACAGCAGGGAGATAGCTATGGCTACACCTTC.

This chain joins TRBV9 and TRBJ2-5, with 7 bases matching TRBD2. Trimming removed 0 bases from V and 4 bases from J; junction bases left unmatched: 9. This CDR3 has 16 residues. Germline V lookup: CDR1 SGDLS, CDR2 YYNGEE. The CDR3: CASSVAAGAARETQYF. Here the CDR3 DNA reads TGTGCCAGCAGCGTAGCTGCGGGAGCGGCCAGAGAGACCCAGTACTTC.

The chain couples TRBV7-9 to TRBJ2-7; D unclear. Trimming pared 3 bases from V and 7 bases from J, leaving 10 bases between. Germline V gene sequence: CDR1 SEHNR, CDR2 FQNEAQ (reference sequence). The CDR3 length is 12 residues. The CDR3 is CASSFSSLEQYF. The DNA of the CDR3 is TGTGCCAGCAGCTTTAGTAGCCTAGAGCAGTACTTC.

The chain recombines TRBV10-2 with TRBJ2-5; tentatively, D is TRBD2 (6 bases). V lost 6 bases and J 5 bases, leaving 10 bases between the germline ends. Germline V CDR1 and CDR2: WSHSY, SAAADI. The CDR3 is made up of 12 amino acids. As DNA, the CDR3 is TGCGCCAGCAGCCGGGAGCGGGAGACCCAGTACTTC. Its protein product is CASSRERETQYF.

The chain carries TRBV7-2 and TRBJ1-2, with D possibly matching TRBD1 (6 bases). Germline assignment: CDR1 SGHTA and CDR2 FQGNSA. CDR3 length equals 12 residues. V lost 4 bases, J lost 7 bases, and 10 bases lay in between. CDR3 loop: CASSSHRVGYTF. The CDR3 bases are TGTGCCAGCAGCTCGCACAGGGTTGGCTACACCTTC.

V usage is TRBV5-1 and J usage is TRBJ2-5; 8 positions match TRBD2. V was clipped by 6 bases and J by 1 base; unmatched bases: 5. The CDR3 length is 14 residues. Looked up from germline, CDR1 is SGHRS and CDR2 is YFSETQ. CDR3 in DNA: TGCGCCAGCACCCTTAGCGGGACCCAAGAGACCCAGTACTTC. It encodes CASTLSGTQETQYF.

The V and J genes are TRBV28 and TRBJ2-7; D may be TRBD2 (5 bases). This CDR3 is 13 amino acids long. The V gene lost 6 bases and the J gene lost 3 bases, with 12 bases spanning the gap. Looked up from germline, CDR1 is MDHEN and CDR2 is SYDVKM. Written as DNA, the CDR3 is TGTGCCAGCAGAAGAGCGGCCTACTACGAGCAGTACTTC. Its protein product is CASRRAAYYEQYF. Full variable domain (outside the CDR3, taken from reference TRBV28 and TRBJ2-7): DVKVTQSSRYLVKRTGEKVFLECVQDMDHENMFWYRQDPGLGLRLIYFSYDVKMKEKGDIPEGYSVSREKKERFSLILESASTNQTSMYLCASRRAAYYEQYFGPGTRLTVT.

The chain carries TRBV6-1 and TRBJ1-4, with D perhaps TRBD1 (5 bases). Between the trimmed V and J ends, which lost 6 bases and 8 bases, there was a span of 19 bases. CDR3 size: 15 residues. Germline-derived CDR1 and CDR2 are MNHNS and SASEGT. For the CDR3, the DNA is TGTGCCAGCAGATCCGGGGGGGTTGCGTGGGAAAAACTGTTTTTT. Translation: CASRSGGVAWEKLFF.